This T cell receptor beta chain was captured by sequencing in a study of blood T cell repertoires in COVID-19. The CDR3 covers 11 residues. Germline loops: CDR1 SGHRS, CDR2 YFSETQ. Trimming cost V 3 bases and J 15 bases, with 13 bases left between them. This table comes from immunoSEQ multiplex PCR, and its TCRdb copy is limited to in-frame clones, with some not included. Seen here are 210,000 or so clones, about four fifths observed once, and the top ten hold roughly 12%. The chain links TRBV5-1 to TRBJ2-1; D is possibly TRBD1 (6 bases). Sequencing was performed on peripheral blood. The receptor comes from a woman between 35 and 50 years old with acute or convalescent COVID-19. In DNA, the CDR3 is TGCGCCAGCAGCTCGACCGGGACACGGTTCTTC. This translates into CASSSTGTRFF.